What follows are 31 T cell receptor beta chains derived from one specimen sequenced in a study of blood T cell repertoires in COVID-19. Data came from immunoSEQ multiplex PCR; TCRdb stores just in-frame clones and leaves some out. The sample has roughly 700,000 clones; approximately 90% are singletons. The source material was peripheral blood. The source is a woman aged 18-30 years with acute or convalescent COVID-19.

This clone was counted a single time. The chain couples TRBV15 to TRBJ1-2, with D perhaps TRBD1 (6 bases). The V end lost 7 bases, the J end lost 2 bases, and 11 bases lay between the germline ends. The CDR3 sequence is 13 residues long. Germline CDR1 is LNHNV and CDR2 is YYDKDF (reference sequence). The CDR3 sequence: CATNPRGNYGYTF. CDR3 DNA sequence: TGTGCCACCAACCCCAGGGGCAACTATGGCTACACCTTC.

The chain carries TRBV6-4 and TRBJ1-2; D gene uncertain. V was shortened by 7 bases and J by 4 bases, with 22 bases between the two germline ends. This CDR3 region has 16 residues. CDR1 and CDR2 (germline): MRHNA, SNTAGT. The DNA for the CDR3 is TGTGCCAGCAATTTGGCAGGTACACCAATCAGCTATGGCTACACCTTC. This codes for CASNLAGTPISYGYTF.

The rearrangement links TRBV12-5 to TRBJ2-2; perhaps TRBD2 as D (7 bases). Germline CDR1 reads LGHNT; CDR2 reads FRNRAP. The CDR3 is made up of 16 amino acids. Between the trimmed V and J ends, which lost 8 bases and 7 bases, there was a span of 23 bases. CDR3 amino acids: CASTTTGGRRDGELFF. The CDR3 bases are TGTGCTAGTACGACGACCGGGGGGCGCAGGGACGGGGAGCTGTTTTTT.

This sequence joins TRBV5-1 and TRBJ1-1; the match to TRBD1 covers 7 bases. V was pared by 3 bases and J by 0 bases, with 5 bases of the junction left unmatched. Germline loops: CDR1 SGHRS, CDR2 YFSETQ. The CDR3 runs 15 residues. The CDR3 is CASSYSGTVNTEAFF. The CDR3 coding sequence is TGCGCCAGCAGCTACTCCGGGACAGTGAACACTGAAGCTTTCTTT.

J is TRBJ2-3 and V is TRBV7-3, with TRBD2 matching over 9 bases. Losses at the gene ends were 5 bases for V and 0 bases for J; bases not matched to a gene: 6. Germline V gene data show CDR1 as SGHTA and CDR2 as FQGTGA. CDR3 length: 16 residues. The CDR3 loop is CASSAGTSTSTDTQYF. Written as DNA, the CDR3 is TGTGCCAGCAGCGCCGGGACTAGCACTAGCACAGATACGCAGTATTTT.

This clone was found once. The CDR3 DNA follows: TGTGCCTGGAGTGGAGTCAATTCACCCCTCCACTTT. Its protein is CAWSGVNSPLHF. The genes are TRBV30 and TRBJ1-6; D ambiguous. The V gene lost 1 base and the J gene lost 7 bases, with 5 bases spanning the gap. The V gene's germline CDR1 is GTSNPN and CDR2 SVGIG (reference sequence). There are 12 residues in the CDR3.

The CDR3 loop is CASSYRLTGQNTEAFF. Written as DNA, the CDR3 is TGTGCCAGCAGTTACCGGCTGACAGGGCAGAACACTGAAGCTTTCTTT. This chain uses TRBV6-5 with TRBJ1-1; TRBD1 matches 7 bases. The germline gives CDR1 MNHEY, CDR2 SVGAGI. The CDR3 has 16 residues. V shed 2 bases and J 1 base; nucleotides not matched to a gene: 7.

J is TRBJ2-3 and V is TRBV6-2 or TRBV6-3, with D possibly matching TRBD2 (5 bases). CDR1 and CDR2 (germline): MNHEY, SVGEGT. The germline V and J ends were trimmed by 3 bases and 1 base, with 14 bases remaining between them. The CDR3 has 16 residues. The CDR3 spells CASSYFAGPGTDTQYF. The CDR3 DNA reads as TGTGCCAGCAGTTATTTCGCGGGCCCGGGCACAGATACGCAGTATTTT.

The chain couples TRBV5-1 to TRBJ2-2; maybe TRBD2 (6 bases). The germline gives CDR1 SGHRS, CDR2 YFSETQ. This CDR3 spans 16 amino acids. Trimming cost V 4 bases and J 1 base, with 14 bases left between them. The CDR3 DNA is TGCGCCAGCAGCCCTGTGGGAGCGGGGAACACCGGGGAGCTGTTTTTT. Protein: CASSPVGAGNTGELFF.

The V and J genes are TRBV4-3 and TRBJ1-5; D gene ambiguous. The ends were cut back, 0 bases at V and 5 bases at J, with 23 bases in the middle. This CDR3 has 19 residues. Germline loops: CDR1 LGHNA, CDR2 YSLEER. In DNA, the CDR3 is TGCGCCAGCAGCCAAGATTATCTCCTACCAGCGGGTGTCGATCAGCCCCAGCATTTT. Protein product: CASSQDYLLPAGVDQPQHF.

This sequence joins TRBV6-5 and TRBJ1-1; D remains unclear. CDR3 length equals 14 residues. The ends were cut back, 6 bases at V and 1 base at J, with 12 bases in the middle. Germline lookup yields CDR1 MNHEY and CDR2 SVGAGI. The DNA of the CDR3 is TGTGCCAGCAGACTCCGGGGAGCGAACACTGAAGCTTTCTTT. This gives the protein CASRLRGANTEAFF.

In regard to this clone: Other DNA sequences in the same sample also yield this CDR3. V gene TRBV6-2 or TRBV6-3 combines with J gene TRBJ2-7; possibly TRBD1 for D (5 bases). The CDR3 is made up of 13 amino acids. The germline V gene has CDR1 MNHEY and CDR2 SVGEGT. V gave up 3 bases and J gave up 3 bases, with 9 bases separating them. The CDR3 sequence: CASSYQGVYEQYF. The CDR3, as DNA: TGTGCCAGCAGTTATCAGGGCGTCTACGAGCAGTACTTC.

This rearrangement joins TRBV2 to TRBJ1-1; D is possibly TRBD1 (6 bases). Trimming pared 2 bases from V and 7 bases from J, leaving 11 bases between. The CDR3 extends over 13 amino acids. CDR1 and CDR2 (germline): SNHLY, FYNNEI. The DNA for the CDR3 is TGTGCCAGCAGTGAAACACAGGGTGGTGAAGCTTTCTTT. Its protein product is CASSETQGGEAFF. Looking up the rest from reference TRBV2 and TRBJ1-1 gives the full variable domain: EPEVTQTPSHQVTQMGQEVILRCVPISNHLYFYWYRQILGQKVEFLVSFYNNEISEKSEIFDDQFSVERPDGSNFTLKIRSTKLEDSAMYFCASSETQGGEAFFGQGTRLTVV.

The chain employs TRBV2 and TRBJ2-5, with TRBD2 identical over 14 bases. This CDR3 contains 16 residues. V dropped 8 bases and J dropped 1; count of bases not matched to a gene: 6. Germline V gene sequence: CDR1 SNHLY, CDR2 FYNNEI. This chain's CDR3 is CASSPGTSGGQETQYF. The DNA of the CDR3 is TGTGCCAGCTCACCCGGGACTAGCGGGGGCCAAGAGACCCAGTACTTC.

The chain has TRBV19 and TRBJ1-2, with 7 bases lining up with TRBD1. The CDR3 totals 14 residues. The junction had 5 bases not matched to a gene; V was cut back by 7 bases and J by 0 bases. Germline CDR1 LNHDA, CDR2 SQIVND (reference sequence). DNA of the CDR3: TGTGCCAGTAAGGGGACAGATACTAACTATGGCTACACCTTC. Encoded protein: CASKGTDTNYGYTF.

The rearrangement joins TRBV4-3 to TRBJ1-6; 7 bases are shared with TRBD1. The CDR3 length is 15 residues. The germline gives CDR1 LGHNA, CDR2 YSLEER. Trimming removed 1 base from V and 9 bases from J; junction bases left unmatched: 6. For the CDR3, the DNA is TGCGCCAGCAGCCAAGGCGACAGGGCCGGTTCACCCCTCCACTTT. Protein product: CASSQGDRAGSPLHF.

CDR3 sequence: CASSVDVTGVGYTF. As DNA, the CDR3 is TGTGCCAGCAGCGTAGATGTGACAGGGGTTGGCTACACCTTC. This sequence joins TRBV9 and TRBJ1-2, with TRBD1 matching 8 bases. In germline, CDR1 is SGDLS, CDR2 YYNGEE. V was clipped by 0 bases and J by 7 bases; unmatched bases: 5. This CDR3 region has 14 residues.

CDR3 residues: CATRGPLNTEAFF. The CDR3 nucleotides are TGTGCCACCAGGGGCCCCCTGAACACTGAAGCTTTCTTT. This chain links TRBV15 with TRBJ1-1; D ambiguous. Germline CDR1 reads LNHNV; CDR2 reads YYDKDF (reference sequence). This CDR3 is 13 amino acids long. Trimming pared 6 bases from V and 0 bases from J, leaving 8 bases between.

This sequence joins TRBV6-1 and TRBJ1-2; D is possibly TRBD1 (6 bases). The germline V and J ends were trimmed by 3 bases and 4 bases, with 15 bases remaining between them. The CDR3 runs to 15 residues. Germline V CDR1 and CDR2: MNHNS, SASEGT. The CDR3 DNA reads as TGTGCCAGCAGTGAGGGGGCGGGGGATTTCTATGGCTACACCTTC. Protein: CASSEGAGDFYGYTF.

The rearrangement links TRBV5-1 to TRBJ1-6; D not certain. This CDR3 is built from 15 residues. Trimming took 0 bases from V and 6 from J, leaving 10 bases between them. Germline V gene data show CDR1 as SGHRS and CDR2 as YFSETQ. CDR3 loop: CASSLAGMSNSPLHF. In nucleotides, the CDR3 is TGCGCCAGCAGCTTGGCGGGAATGTCTAATTCACCCCTCCACTTT.

The chain links TRBV14 to TRBJ1-1; 7 nucleotides line up with TRBD1. Germline V gene sequence: CDR1 SGHDN, CDR2 FVKESK. Trimming removed 5 bases from V and 1 base from J; junction bases left unmatched: 7. The CDR3 extends over 15 amino acids. The chain's CDR3 is CASSTRQGWNTEAFF. CDR3 nucleotides: TGTGCCAGCAGCACCCGACAGGGTTGGAACACTGAAGCTTTCTTT.

The chain has TRBV19 and TRBJ1-1, with D perhaps TRBD1 (6 bases). The CDR3 is 15 residues long. CDR1 is LNHDA, CDR2 SQIVND, per germline (reference sequence). Trimming removed 5 bases from V and 4 bases from J, with 17 bases in between. Written as DNA, the CDR3 is TGTGCCAGTAGTGTGGGGGTCAGGGGAAGCACTGAAGCTTTCTTT. Translation gives CASSVGVRGSTEAFF.

This chain links TRBV12-2 with TRBJ2-1; the table's D call of TRBD2 was not tested on the DNA. TRBV12-2 represents a pseudogene. The CDR3 is made up of 15 amino acids. The DNA of the CDR3 is TGTGCAAGTCGCTTCTTCCCCGGGGGCTACAATGAGCAGTTCTTC. Residues: CASRFFPGGYNEQFF.

The chain recombines TRBV7-9 with TRBJ2-7, with a possible D match to TRBD2 (6 bases). This CDR3 is built from 14 residues. From germline, CDR1 is SEHNR and CDR2 FQNEAQ (reference sequence). V lost 3 bases to trimming and J lost 2 bases, with 11 bases between them. CDR3 bases: TGTGCCAGCAGCTTGCGGGGTACCCCCTACGAGCAGTACTTC. The encoded protein is CASSLRGTPYEQYF.

The chain uses TRBV5-4 and TRBJ2-1, with D possibly matching TRBD2 (5 bases). Germline assignment: CDR1 SGHNT and CDR2 YYREEE (reference sequence). The germline V and J ends were trimmed by 0 bases and 10 bases, with 17 bases remaining between them. The CDR3 sequence is 15 residues long. CDR3 DNA sequence: TGTGCCAGCAGCTTGGTGTTTGAGGGATTCCTAGAGCAGTTCTTC. Encoded protein: CASSLVFEGFLEQFF.

The chain links TRBV12-3 or TRBV12-4 to TRBJ1-1; TRBD1 agrees at 8 bases. V lost 4 bases, J lost 6 bases, and 4 bases stayed unmatched. The length of the CDR3 is 13 residues. CDR3 DNA: TGTGCCAGCAGTTGGACAGGGTACGCTGAAGCTTTCTTT. Its translation: CASSWTGYAEAFF.

The chain couples TRBV27 to TRBJ2-3, with D possibly being TRBD2 (6 bases). This CDR3 has 12 residues. Deletions cut 4 bases from V and 6 bases from J, with 8 bases between. Looked up from germline, CDR1 is MNHEY and CDR2 is SMNVEV (reference sequence). DNA for the CDR3: TGTGCCAGCAGTTCCCGGGAGGATACGCAGTATTTT. Amino acid sequence: CASSSREDTQYF.

J is TRBJ1-1 and V is TRBV19; the D is unclear. Germline V gene sequence: CDR1 LNHDA, CDR2 SQIVND (reference sequence). V was cut by 1 base and J by 5 bases, with 11 bases left in between. The CDR3 consists of 14 residues. DNA of the CDR3: TGTGCCAGTAGTATAGGAGAGGCAAAGACTGAAGCTTTCTTT. This translates into CASSIGEAKTEAFF.

The rearrangement uses TRBV24-1 and TRBJ2-1; 11 nucleotides agree with TRBD1. This CDR3 has 16 amino acids. V dropped 2 bases and J dropped 8; count of bases not matched to a gene: 7. Germline-derived CDR1 and CDR2 are KGHDR and SFDVKD. The CDR3: CATSDSGQGALDEQFF. The CDR3 DNA reads as TGTGCCACCAGTGATTCAGGACAGGGGGCTTTGGATGAGCAGTTCTTC.

The chain employs TRBV7-8 and TRBJ2-7, with 7 bases fitting TRBD1. Germline lookup yields CDR1 SGHVS and CDR2 FQNEAQ. This CDR3 contains 16 residues. Trimming removed 1 base from V and 2 bases from J; junction bases left unmatched: 8. The CDR3 spells CASSLDDRVGTYEQYF. In DNA, the CDR3 is TGTGCCAGCAGCTTAGATGACAGGGTTGGCACCTACGAGCAGTACTTC.

The chain has TRBV29-1 and TRBJ1-2; tentatively, D is TRBD1 (5 bases). V was shortened by 4 bases and J by 3 bases, with 12 bases between the two germline ends. Germline CDR1 is SQVTM and CDR2 is ANQGSEA. The CDR3 is made up of 13 amino acids. CDR3 sequence: CSVGQGPYYGYTF. CDR3 DNA: TGCAGCGTTGGGCAGGGCCCTTACTATGGCTACACCTTC. Supplemented by reference TRBV29-1 and TRBJ1-2, the full variable domain reads SAVISQKPSRDICQRGTSLTIQCQVDSQVTMMFWYRQQPGQSLTLIATANQGSEATYESGFVIDKFPISRPNLTFSTLTVSNMSPEDSSIYLCSVGQGPYYGYTFGSGTRLTVV.